What follows is one T cell receptor (beta chain) and its context. This specimen comes from a study of blood T cell repertoires in COVID-19. Study background: COVID-19 samples from acute and convalescent phases originated in the United States, Italy and Spain.

Seattle's enrolled individuals joined amid active infection and were then monitored longitudinally. The CDR3 runs to 17 residues. Trimming pared 1 base from V and 6 bases from J, leaving 18 bases between. The germline V gene encodes CDR1 LNHDA and CDR2 SQIVND (reference sequence). Authors' methods: Estimation of nucleated cell counts relied on the amplification of reference gene primers. Data came from immunoSEQ multiplex PCR; TCRdb stores just in-frame clones and leaves some out. Clone size and the V and J calls come from that table; the DNA yielded D and trimming. Of 55,000 to 70,000 clones listed, approximately 85% are singletons.

The chain uses TRBV19 and TRBJ2-2; D might be TRBD1 (6 bases). The receptor was isolated from a woman aged 55-75 years with COVID-19, enrolled during active disease. The specimen was peripheral blood. CDR3 coding DNA: TGTGCCAGTAGTATAGGTGGGGGCAGGGGTGTCGCCGGGGAGCTGTTTTTT. This codes for CASSIGGGRGVAGELFF.